This entry concerns a single T cell receptor beta chain. The data stem from a study of cytomegalovirus exposure and HLA in healthy donors. Study-level information: In a later analysis, the approximately 110 validation repertoires were reported to have used the same platform as the 600 to 700 first-cohort repertoires.

The CDR3 loop spans 12 amino acids. The V end lost 8 bases, the J end lost 9 bases, and 11 bases lay between the germline ends. Germline V gene sequence: CDR1 MDHEN, CDR2 SYDVKM. TCRdb's table, derived via immunoSEQ multiplex PCR, lists solely in-frame clones and lacks some. The profile shows 250,000 or so clones, about 87% of them singletons. This rearrangement joins TRBV28 to TRBJ1-6; D is unclear. Sequenced material: PBMCs. This sequence was found in a man aged 18 to 35 in good health and CMV-seronegative. The DNA for the CDR3 is TGTGCCAGCCGAAAACAGTTTTCACCCCTCCACTTT. Translating it yields CASRKQFSPLHF.